This T cell receptor beta chain was profiled in a study of Ad26.COV2.S vaccination and SARS-CoV-2 variants (TCRdb year 2021). Broadly, across the study: Vaccine-arm donors came from COV1001, a multicentre, randomized, double-blind, placebo-controlled phase I-IIa trial of Ad26.COV2.S in healthy adults. Ad26.COV2.S was administered intramuscularly at a dose of 5x10^10 or 1x10^11 viral particles, either as one shot or as two shots given 56 days apart. Sequencing of the TCRbeta repertoire served to evaluate the specificity and breadth of SARS-CoV-2-reactive T cell receptors following Ad26.COV2.S vaccination. A total of some 30 samples were included in the TCR-sequenced set, comprising 19 Ad26.COV2.S vaccine recipients, 5 placebo recipients and 8 SARS-CoV-2 convalescent individuals. Trial participants were randomized into five groups of five, in which low-dose or high-dose Ad26.COV2.S was given once or twice, or placebo was given on both occasions. Blinding of investigators to trial group allocation was maintained during experiments and outcome assessment. The full study reports these points: The authors noted that total T cell responses may have been underestimated by the TCR breadth and depth analyses. Spike-specific TCR breadth was higher in Ad26.COV2.S recipients than in placebo recipients (P = 0.0014). Comparable non-spike TCR breadth was observed between vaccine and placebo recipients, consistent with only spike being contained in the vaccine. Substantial breadth of spike-specific CD8+ and CD4+ T cell responses was reported after vaccination. The study lacked the statistical power to compare responses across vaccine doses or regimens.

Explained via the paper, the treatment or condition label denotes: approximately 18 received Ad26.COV2.S at low or high dose, single or two shots; roughly five received placebo; per-sample allocation not given. For vaccine and placebo recipients, repertoires were sequenced using samples collected on day 63 after the first injection. Between 29 July and 7 August 2020, Cohort 1b enrolled 25 adults aged 18-55 years at one site in Boston, USA. Ad26.COV2.S consisted of a replication-incompetent adenovirus type 26 vector by which a prefusion-stabilized SARS-CoV-2 spike protein from the original Wuhan strain was expressed. For CDR1 and CDR2, the germline V gene (reference sequence) lists LNHDA and SQIVND. The CDR3 holds 13 amino acids from the cysteine to the phenylalanine. Only the CDR3 region is kept as DNA, spanning 39 bases read in frame from base 1. Unmatched junction bases come to 5, with V trimmed by 5 bases and J by 5 bases.

TCRbeta CDR3 regions were sequenced with the immunoSEQ Assay. After extraction, genomic DNA underwent amplification by bias-controlled multiplex PCR, followed by high-throughput sequencing. The published analysis was carried out like this. To quantify the absolute abundance of each unique TCRbeta CDR3 region, sequences were collapsed and filtered. Usable DNA was measured by amplifying reference genes present in all nucleated cells, and TCRbeta template counts were normalized to that usable DNA to estimate T cell fraction. Repertoire TCRs were annotated as SARS-CoV-2-specific when V gene, CDR3 amino acid sequence and J gene were exactly matched to a known reactive TCR set. The reference SARS-CoV-2 TCR set came from MIRA and was filtered for enrichment in COVID-19-positive ImmuneCODE repertoires, removing public or cross-reactive TCRs. Drawing on the MIRA antigens, annotated TCRs were analysed further at the level of specific ORF or position within ORF. Breadth was defined as annotated unique rearrangements over total unique productive rearrangements; depth was the summed frequency of those rearrangements. Two-sided Wilcoxon rank-sum tests were used to compare TCR breadth between groups. TCRdb carries this immuneACCESS record with in-frame sequences only. Its versions omit some clonotypes, under half of them owing to an unresolved V gene in the studies checked, with the rest unexplained. The V and J calls and clone size are taken from that table; D and trimming were inferred from the DNA. This sample lists about 350,000 clones; 88% were detected once. The leading ten clones occupy around 6.4% of the sample.

Turning to this clone: The clone's antigen remains unknown. Within one base of it there is no much larger clone, and no base qualities were kept.

The sequence was obtained from a person aged 18-60 years who received the Ad26.COV2.S COVID-19 vaccine or a placebo. The chain is assembled from TRBV19 and TRBJ2-5, and TRBD2 aligns with 7 junction nucleotides. The sequencing here drew on peripheral blood, taken in a trial of Ad26.COV2.S vaccine versus placebo. The CDR3 protein: CASSPGLGETQYF. The DNA sequence is TGTGCCAGTAGTCCCGGACTAGGGGAGACCCAGTACTTC.